Presented here are 17 T cell receptor beta chains from one specimen sequenced in a study of spatial heterogeneity in lung cancer. One entry per CDR3 protein, called by TCRdb with MiXCR from the 5' RACE reads. In the table there are 110,000 or so distinct CDR3 sequences, 11% of which are singletons. Noted time point: blood at routine non-recurrence follow-up after resection. Sequenced material: PBMCs, taken at follow-up. The receptors shown here come from a female donor with early-stage non-small cell lung cancer.

The chain joins TRBV20-1 to TRBJ1-4, with a weak D call TRBD1 (5 bases). This CDR3 has 14 residues. Deletions cut 3 bases from V and 8 bases from J, with 16 bases between. The germline CDR1 and CDR2 sequences are DFQATT and SNEGSKA (reference sequence). This CDR3 reads CSASRTPGTEKLFF. CDR3 nucleotides: TGCAGTGCTAGTCGAACCCCCGGGACCGAAAAACTGTTTTTT.

This clonotype was detected a few times. This chain links TRBV7-9 with TRBJ2-5; D unclear. The CDR3 extends over 11 amino acids. Germline CDR1 reads SEHNR; CDR2 reads FQNEAQ (reference sequence). Trimming cost V 3 bases and J 6 bases, with 5 bases left between them. The CDR3 bases are TGTGCCAGCAGCTTCATTCAGACCCAGTACTTC. Protein: CASSFIQTQYF. The whole variable domain, filled in from reference TRBV7-9 and TRBJ2-5, reads DTGVSQNPRHKITKRGQNVTFRCDPISEHNRLYWYRQTLGQGPEFLTYFQNEAQLEKSRLLSDRFSAERPKGSFSTLEIQRTEQGDSAMYLCASSFIQTQYFGPGTRLLVL.

Ten or more counts support this clonotype. The rearrangement joins TRBV4-3 to TRBJ2-3, with D perhaps TRBD1 (5 bases). Trimming left V 2 bases short and J 3 bases short, with 12 bases between. CDR1 and CDR2 (germline): LGHNA, YSLEER. This CDR3 has 15 amino acids. The CDR3 DNA follows: TGCGCCAGCAGCCAAAGGGGTTCTACGACAGATACGCAGTATTTT. Translating it yields CASSQRGSTTDTQYF.

The sample holds many counts of this clonotype. The V and J genes are TRBV29-1 and TRBJ2-2; no firm D call. V was pared by 3 bases and J by 4 bases, with 12 bases between. The CDR3 consists of 14 residues. Germline V CDR1 and CDR2: SQVTM, ANQGSEA. This chain's CDR3 is CSVDLKKGTGELFF. Written as DNA, the CDR3 is TGCAGCGTTGATCTTAAAAAAGGCACCGGGGAGCTGTTTTTT.

A single count supports this clonotype. The chain recombines TRBV18 with TRBJ2-3, with 8 bases identical to TRBD1. V lost 5 bases to trimming and J lost 1 base; unmatched junction nucleotides: 8. Germline CDR1 reads KGHSH; CDR2 reads LQKENI. The CDR3 runs 16 residues. Written as DNA, the CDR3 is TGTGCCAGCTCAAGAAAACAGGGGGAAGGCACAGATACGCAGTATTTT. Translated, it gives CASSRKQGEGTDTQYF.

This clonotype was found many times. The gene calls are TRBV27 and TRBJ2-6, with D perhaps assigned TRBD1 or TRBD2 (5 bases each). Germline CDR1 is MNHEY and CDR2 is SMNVEV (reference sequence). Trimming removed 6 bases from V and 1 base from J, with 16 bases in between. CDR3 length: 17 residues. This CDR3 reads CASRPRDGLSGANVLTF. CDR3 coding DNA: TGTGCCAGCAGACCGAGGGACGGACTTTCTGGGGCCAACGTCCTGACTTTC.

In this sample, this clonotype turned up a few times. The V and J genes are TRBV7-9 and TRBJ2-3; possibly TRBD1 for D (5 bases). In germline, CDR1 is SEHNR, CDR2 FQNEAQ (reference sequence). Trimming removed 5 bases from V and 0 bases from J, with 12 bases in between. CDR3 length: 15 amino acids. The CDR3 region has the DNA TGTGCCAGCAGCCCCAGGGTTGGGAGCACAGATACGCAGTATTTT. Translated, it gives CASSPRVGSTDTQYF.

This clonotype was detected ten times or more. The chain couples TRBV3-1 to TRBJ1-6; D not resolved. The germline V gene has CDR1 LGHDT and CDR2 YNNKEL (reference sequence). The germline V and J ends were trimmed by 1 base and 4 bases, with 8 bases remaining between them. The CDR3 spans 15 residues. CDR3: CASSQVKEYNSPLHF. CDR3 bases: TGTGCCAGCAGCCAAGTGAAGGAATATAATTCACCCCTCCACTTT.

The table lists this clonotype with a few counts. The chain links TRBV24-1 to TRBJ1-5; unclear D gene. V was shortened by 4 bases and J by 3 bases, with 6 bases between the two germline ends. CDR1 is KGHDR and CDR2 is SFDVKD in the germline V gene. The CDR3 consists of 13 residues. CDR3 coding DNA: TGTGCCACCAGTGACAGAGTCAATCAGCCCCAGCATTTT. Translation: CATSDRVNQPQHF.

Many counts were recorded for this clonotype. The chain carries TRBV7-2 and TRBJ1-2; TRBD1 aligns across 12 bases. CDR1 and CDR2 (germline): SGHTA, FQGNSA. The trim removed 5 bases at V and 5 bases at J, leaving 9 bases unmatched. The CDR3 has 16 amino acids. The CDR3 reads CASSPLGQGARYGYTF. The DNA of the CDR3 is TGTGCCAGCAGCCCGTTGGGACAGGGGGCGCGGTATGGCTACACCTTC.

The rearrangement joins TRBV6-2 or TRBV6-3 to TRBJ1-2, with D possibly being TRBD1 (6 bases). Trimming pared 6 bases from V and 4 bases from J, leaving 18 bases between. The CDR3 consists of 15 residues. Per germline, CDR1 MNHEY and CDR2 SVGEGT. CDR3 protein: CASSPSSGQIYGYTF. In DNA form, the CDR3 reads TGTGCCAGCAGCCCCAGCTCAGGACAGATCTATGGCTACACCTTC.

The CDR3 region has the DNA TGTGCCATCAGTGAGTGGGACTACGAGCAGTACTTC. Its translation is CAISEWDYEQYF. The J gene is TRBJ2-7, the V gene TRBV10-3; no clear D gene. Trimming took 1 base from V and 3 from J, leaving 4 bases between them. The CDR3 sequence is 12 residues long. From germline, CDR1 is ENHRY and CDR2 SYGVKD.

This clonotype was picked up many times. The chain links TRBV9 to TRBJ1-3; D is unresolved. Germline lookup yields CDR1 SGDLS and CDR2 YYNGEE. The length of the CDR3 is 16 residues. Trimming left V 0 bases short and J 4 bases short, with 14 bases between. CDR3 residues: CASSVAPLFSGNTIYF. For the CDR3, the DNA is TGTGCCAGCAGCGTAGCTCCTCTTTTTTCAGGAAACACCATATATTTT.

This clonotype occurred many times. This rearrangement joins TRBV12-3 or TRBV12-4 to TRBJ2-6; D unresolved. The CDR3 runs 14 residues. V was pared by 3 bases and J by 2 bases, with 5 bases between. The CDR3 protein is CASSFGPGANVLTF. In DNA, the CDR3 is TGTGCCAGCAGTTTTGGGCCTGGGGCCAACGTCCTGACTTTC.

This clonotype showed up many times. This chain joins TRBV6-5 and TRBJ2-3; 8 bases fit TRBD1. V trimming: 5 bases; J trimming: 2 bases; junction bases outside the gene matches: 9. The CDR3 sequence is 16 residues long. In germline, CDR1 is MNHEY, CDR2 SVGAGI. CDR3 coding DNA: TGTGCCAGCAGTGACGGACAGGGTATATACACAGATACGCAGTATTTT. Translated: CASSDGQGIYTDTQYF.

This clonotype was observed many times. The V call is TRBV28, the J call TRBJ2-6, with D possibly called TRBD1 or TRBD2 (5 bases each). The germline gives CDR1 MDHEN, CDR2 SYDVKM. V was pared by 6 bases and J by 0 bases, with 18 bases between. This CDR3 has 18 amino acids. CDR3 sequence: CASSLRWDPFSGANVLTF. The CDR3 nucleotides read TGTGCCAGCAGCCTCCGCTGGGACCCCTTCTCTGGGGCCAACGTCCTGACTTTC.

The chain links TRBV9 to TRBJ2-3; D possibly uses TRBD1 or TRBD2 (5 bases each). The CDR3 covers 15 residues. Germline CDR1 reads SGDLS; CDR2 reads YYNGEE. V shed 5 bases and J shed 0 bases, with 13 bases lying between them. The CDR3 nucleotides read TGTGCCAGCAGTGCCGGGACGTGGAGCACAGATACGCAGTATTTT. Amino acid sequence: CASSAGTWSTDTQYF.